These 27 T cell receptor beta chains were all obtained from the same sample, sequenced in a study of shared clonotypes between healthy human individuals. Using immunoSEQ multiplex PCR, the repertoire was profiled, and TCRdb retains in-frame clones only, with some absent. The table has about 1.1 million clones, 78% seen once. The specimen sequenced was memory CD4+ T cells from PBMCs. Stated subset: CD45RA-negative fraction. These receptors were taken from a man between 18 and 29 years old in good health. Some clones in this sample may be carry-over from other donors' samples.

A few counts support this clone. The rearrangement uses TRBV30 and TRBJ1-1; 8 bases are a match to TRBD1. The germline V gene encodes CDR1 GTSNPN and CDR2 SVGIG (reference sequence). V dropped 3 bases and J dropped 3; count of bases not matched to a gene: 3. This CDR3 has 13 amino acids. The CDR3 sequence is CAWRGQEYTEAFF. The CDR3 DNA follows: TGTGCCTGGAGGGGACAGGAATACACTGAAGCTTTCTTT.

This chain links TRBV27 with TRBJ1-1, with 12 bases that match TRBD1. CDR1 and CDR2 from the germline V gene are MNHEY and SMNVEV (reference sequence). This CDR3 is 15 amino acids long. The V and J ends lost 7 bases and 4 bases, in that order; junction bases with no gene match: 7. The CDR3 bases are TGTGCCAGCACGCGGGACAGGGGGCGCCTCACTGAAGCTTTCTTT. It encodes CASTRDRGRLTEAFF.

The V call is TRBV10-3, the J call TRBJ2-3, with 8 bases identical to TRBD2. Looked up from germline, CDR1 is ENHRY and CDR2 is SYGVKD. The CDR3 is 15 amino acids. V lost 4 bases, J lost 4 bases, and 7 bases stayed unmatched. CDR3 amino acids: CAISGQRESPDTQYF. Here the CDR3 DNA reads TGTGCCATCAGTGGCCAGCGGGAGTCGCCAGATACGCAGTATTTT.

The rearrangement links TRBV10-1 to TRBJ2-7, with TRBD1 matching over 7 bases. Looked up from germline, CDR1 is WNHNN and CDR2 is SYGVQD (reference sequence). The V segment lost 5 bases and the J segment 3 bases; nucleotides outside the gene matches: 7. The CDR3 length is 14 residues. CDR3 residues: CASSPGTEHYEQYF. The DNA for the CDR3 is TGCGCCAGCAGTCCCGGGACAGAACACTACGAGCAGTACTTC.

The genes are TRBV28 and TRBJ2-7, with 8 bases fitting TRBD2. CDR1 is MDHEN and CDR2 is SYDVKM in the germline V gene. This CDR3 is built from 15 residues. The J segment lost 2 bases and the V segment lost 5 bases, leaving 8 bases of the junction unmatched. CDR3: CASSISGIAPYEQYF. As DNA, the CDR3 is TGTGCCAGCAGTATTAGCGGGATCGCCCCCTACGAGCAGTACTTC. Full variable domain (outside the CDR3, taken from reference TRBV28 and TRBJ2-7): DVKVTQSSRYLVKRTGEKVFLECVQDMDHENMFWYRQDPGLGLRLIYFSYDVKMKEKGDIPEGYSVSREKKERFSLILESASTNQTSMYLCASSISGIAPYEQYFGPGTRLTVT.

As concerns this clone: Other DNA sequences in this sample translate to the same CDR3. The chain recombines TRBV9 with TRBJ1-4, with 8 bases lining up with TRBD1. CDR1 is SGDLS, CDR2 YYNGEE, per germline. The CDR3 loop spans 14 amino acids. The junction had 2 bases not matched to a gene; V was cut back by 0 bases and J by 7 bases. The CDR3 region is CASSVGDRGEKLFF. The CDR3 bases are TGTGCCAGCAGCGTAGGAGACAGGGGTGAAAAACTGTTTTTT. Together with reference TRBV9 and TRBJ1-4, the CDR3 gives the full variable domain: DSGVTQTPKHLITATGQRVTLRCSPRSGDLSVYWYQQSLDQGLQFLIQYYNGEERAKGNILERFSAQQFPDLHSELNLSSLELGDSALYFCASSVGDRGEKLFFGSGTQLSVL.

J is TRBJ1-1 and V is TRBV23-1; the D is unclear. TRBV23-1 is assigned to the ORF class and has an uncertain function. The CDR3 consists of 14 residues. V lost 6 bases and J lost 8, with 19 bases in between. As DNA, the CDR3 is TGCGCCAGCAGAGGACGCCGGGGAGGATTAGAAGCTTTCTTT. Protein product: CASRGRRGGLEAFF.

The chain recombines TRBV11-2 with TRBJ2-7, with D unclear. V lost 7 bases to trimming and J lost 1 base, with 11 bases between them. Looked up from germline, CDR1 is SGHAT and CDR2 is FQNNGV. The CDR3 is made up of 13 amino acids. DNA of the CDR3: TGTGCCAGCACCAGACTGACGTCCTACGAGCAGTACTTC. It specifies CASTRLTSYEQYF. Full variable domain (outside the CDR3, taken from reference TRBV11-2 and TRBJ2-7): EAGVAQSPRYKIIEKRQSVAFWCNPISGHATLYWYQQILGQGPKLLIQFQNNGVVDDSQLPKDRFSAERLKGVDSTLKIQPAKLEDSAVYLCASTRLTSYEQYFGPGTRLTVT.

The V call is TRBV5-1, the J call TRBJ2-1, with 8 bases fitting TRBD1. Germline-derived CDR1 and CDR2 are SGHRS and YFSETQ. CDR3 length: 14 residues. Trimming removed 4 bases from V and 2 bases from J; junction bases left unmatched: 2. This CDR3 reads CASSPQGAYNEQFF. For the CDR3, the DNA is TGCGCCAGCAGCCCACAGGGGGCCTACAATGAGCAGTTCTTC.

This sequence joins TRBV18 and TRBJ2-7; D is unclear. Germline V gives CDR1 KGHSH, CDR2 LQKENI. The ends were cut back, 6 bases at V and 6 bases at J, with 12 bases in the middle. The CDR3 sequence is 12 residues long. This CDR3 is CASSLGVGEQYF. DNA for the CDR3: TGTGCCAGCTCCCTCGGAGTCGGCGAGCAGTACTTC.

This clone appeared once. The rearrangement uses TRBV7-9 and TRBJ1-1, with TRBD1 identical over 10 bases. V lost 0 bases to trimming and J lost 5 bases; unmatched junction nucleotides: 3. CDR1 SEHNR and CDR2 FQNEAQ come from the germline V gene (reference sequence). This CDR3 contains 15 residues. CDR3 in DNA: TGTGCCAGCAGCTTAGCCCGGGACAGGGGAACTGAAGCTTTCTTT. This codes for CASSLARDRGTEAFF.

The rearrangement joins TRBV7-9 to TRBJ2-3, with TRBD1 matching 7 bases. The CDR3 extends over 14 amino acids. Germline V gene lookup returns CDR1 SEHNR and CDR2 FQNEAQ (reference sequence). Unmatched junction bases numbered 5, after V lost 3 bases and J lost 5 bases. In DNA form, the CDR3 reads TGTGCCAGCAGCTTTCCGGGACAGCAAGATACGCAGTATTTT. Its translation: CASSFPGQQDTQYF.

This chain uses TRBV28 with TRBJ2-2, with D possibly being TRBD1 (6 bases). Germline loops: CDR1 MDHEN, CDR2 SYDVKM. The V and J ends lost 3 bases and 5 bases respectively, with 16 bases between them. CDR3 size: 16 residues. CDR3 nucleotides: TGTGCCAGCAGTTTTAACTGGGGGCGAGGGACCGGGGAGCTGTTTTTT. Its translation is CASSFNWGRGTGELFF. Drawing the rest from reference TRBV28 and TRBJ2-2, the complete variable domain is DVKVTQSSRYLVKRTGEKVFLECVQDMDHENMFWYRQDPGLGLRLIYFSYDVKMKEKGDIPEGYSVSREKKERFSLILESASTNQTSMYLCASSFNWGRGTGELFFGEGSRLTVL.

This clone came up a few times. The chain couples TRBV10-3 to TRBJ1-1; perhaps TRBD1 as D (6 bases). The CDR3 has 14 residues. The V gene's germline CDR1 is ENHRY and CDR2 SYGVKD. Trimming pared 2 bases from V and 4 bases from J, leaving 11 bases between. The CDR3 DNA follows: TGTGCCATCAGTGAGACCTACAGGGTCACTGAAGCTTTCTTT. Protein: CAISETYRVTEAFF.

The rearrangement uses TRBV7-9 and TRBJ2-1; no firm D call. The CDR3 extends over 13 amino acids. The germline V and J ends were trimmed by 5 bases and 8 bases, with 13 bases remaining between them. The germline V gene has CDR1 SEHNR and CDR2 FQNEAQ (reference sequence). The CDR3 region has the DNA TGTGCCAGCAGCATTCGACTTAACGATGAGCAGTTCTTC. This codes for CASSIRLNDEQFF.

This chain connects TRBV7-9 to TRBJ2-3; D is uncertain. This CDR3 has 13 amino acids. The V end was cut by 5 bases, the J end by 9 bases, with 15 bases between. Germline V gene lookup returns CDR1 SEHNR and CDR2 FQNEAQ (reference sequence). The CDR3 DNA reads TGTGCCAGCAGCCCACACCGGATTGAGACGCAGTATTTT. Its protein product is CASSPHRIETQYF.

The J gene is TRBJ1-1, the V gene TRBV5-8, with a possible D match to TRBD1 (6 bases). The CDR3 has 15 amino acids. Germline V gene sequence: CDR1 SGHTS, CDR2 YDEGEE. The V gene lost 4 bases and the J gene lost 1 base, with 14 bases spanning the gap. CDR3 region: CASSALSRGNTEAFF. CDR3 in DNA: TGTGCCAGCAGCGCCCTGAGCAGGGGGAACACTGAAGCTTTCTTT.

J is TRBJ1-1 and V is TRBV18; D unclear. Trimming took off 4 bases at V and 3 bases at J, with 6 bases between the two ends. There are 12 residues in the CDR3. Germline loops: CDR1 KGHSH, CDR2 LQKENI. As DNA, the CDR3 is TGTGCCAGCTCACGCAGCCACACTGAAGCTTTCTTT. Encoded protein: CASSRSHTEAFF.

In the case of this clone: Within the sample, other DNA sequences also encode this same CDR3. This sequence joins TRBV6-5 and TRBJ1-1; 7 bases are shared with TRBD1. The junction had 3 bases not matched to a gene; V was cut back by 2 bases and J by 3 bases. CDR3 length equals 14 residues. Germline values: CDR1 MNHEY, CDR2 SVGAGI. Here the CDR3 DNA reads TGTGCCAGCAGTTACCGACAGGGACACACTGAAGCTTTCTTT. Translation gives CASSYRQGHTEAFF.

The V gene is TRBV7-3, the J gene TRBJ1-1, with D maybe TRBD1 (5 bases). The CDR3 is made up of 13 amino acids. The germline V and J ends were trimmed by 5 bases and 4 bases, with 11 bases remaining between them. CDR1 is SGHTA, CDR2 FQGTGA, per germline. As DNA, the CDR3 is TGTGCCAGCAGCGAAGACAGATTCACTGAAGCTTTCTTT. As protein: CASSEDRFTEAFF. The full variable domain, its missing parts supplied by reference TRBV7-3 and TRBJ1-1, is GAGVSQTPSNKVTEKGKYVELRCDPISGHTALYWYRQSLGQGPEFLIYFQGTGAADDSGLPNDRFFAVRPEGSVSTLKIQRTERGDSAVYLCASSEDRFTEAFFGQGTRLTVV.

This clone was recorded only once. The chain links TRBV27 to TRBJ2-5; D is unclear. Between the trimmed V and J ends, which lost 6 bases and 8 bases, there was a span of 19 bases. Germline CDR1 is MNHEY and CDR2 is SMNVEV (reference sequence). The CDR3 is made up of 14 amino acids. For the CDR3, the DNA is TGTGCCAGCAGCCCCACGACCCTTTTAGGAACCCAGTACTTC. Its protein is CASSPTTLLGTQYF.

The CDR3: CASSPPTSLAKNIQYF. Written as DNA, the CDR3 is TGTGCCAGCTCACCACCGACCAGCCTAGCCAAAAACATTCAGTACTTC. The J gene is TRBJ2-4, the V gene TRBV18; D gene ambiguous. V was clipped by 0 bases and J by 0 bases, with 9 bases between them. CDR1 and CDR2 from the germline V gene are KGHSH and LQKENI. CDR3 length equals 16 residues. Looking up the rest from reference TRBV18 and TRBJ2-4 gives the full variable domain: NAGVMQNPRHLVRRRGQEARLRCSPMKGHSHVYWYRQLPEEGLKFMVYLQKENIIDESGMPKERFSAEFPKEGPSILRIQQVVRGDSAAYFCASSPPTSLAKNIQYFGAGTRLSVL.

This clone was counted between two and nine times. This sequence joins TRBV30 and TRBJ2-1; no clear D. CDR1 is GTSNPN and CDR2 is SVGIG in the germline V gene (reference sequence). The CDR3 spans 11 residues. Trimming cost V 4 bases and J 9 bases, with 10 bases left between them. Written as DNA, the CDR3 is TGTGCCTGGAATATAGTATCTGAGCAGTTCTTC. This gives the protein CAWNIVSEQFF.

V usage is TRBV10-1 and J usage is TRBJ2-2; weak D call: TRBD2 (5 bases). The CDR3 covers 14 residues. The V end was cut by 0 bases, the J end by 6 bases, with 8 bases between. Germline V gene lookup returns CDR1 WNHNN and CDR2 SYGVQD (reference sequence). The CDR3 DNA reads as TGCGCCAGCAGTGAGTCGACGGGATCCGGGGAGCTGTTTTTT. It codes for CASSESTGSGELFF.

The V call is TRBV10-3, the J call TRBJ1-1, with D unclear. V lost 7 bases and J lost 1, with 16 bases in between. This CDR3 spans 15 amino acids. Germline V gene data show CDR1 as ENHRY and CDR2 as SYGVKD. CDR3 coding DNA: TGTGCCATCAACCACATGGATGGCGGGAACACTGAAGCTTTCTTT. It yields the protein CAINHMDGGNTEAFF.

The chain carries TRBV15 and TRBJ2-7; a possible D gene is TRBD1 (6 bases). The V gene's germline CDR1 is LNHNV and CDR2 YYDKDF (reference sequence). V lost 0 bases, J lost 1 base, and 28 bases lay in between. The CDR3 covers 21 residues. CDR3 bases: TGTGCCACCAGCAGAGACAAAACACAGGGTATGATTATTTCGAGGTCCTACGAGCAGTACTTC. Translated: CATSRDKTQGMIISRSYEQYF.

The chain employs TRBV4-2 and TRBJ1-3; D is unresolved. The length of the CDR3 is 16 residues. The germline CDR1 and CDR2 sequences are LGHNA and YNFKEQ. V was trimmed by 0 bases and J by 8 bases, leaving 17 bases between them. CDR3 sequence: CASSQEPRLGSDTIYF. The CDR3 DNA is TGTGCCAGCAGCCAAGAACCCCGGCTAGGGTCTGACACCATATATTTT.